A single T cell receptor (beta chain) is shown here with its context. Its antigen is still unknown. Per-base quality was not reported, and no clone a single base away is much larger than it. CD8 naive samples were obtained by positive selection for CCR7 among CD45RO-negative cells, yielding a CD45RA+CCR7+ population from which TemRA cells were excluded. Healthy HIV-negative adults with no recently reported acute infections or vaccinations were included as donors. Every donor was a Caucasian adult residing in Nashville, Tennessee, USA. Blood was collected by leukapheresis, and PBMCs were isolated by Ficoll-Histopaque density gradient centrifugation and then cryopreserved in liquid nitrogen vapor phase. Analytical flow cytometry was used to check the purity and quantity of every magnetically sorted T cell population. Each sorted fraction had its genomic DNA isolated and then quantified by UV absorbance on a Nanodrop 2000c.

This entry belongs to a study of shared clonotypes between healthy human individuals (dated by TCRdb to 2020 to 2022). Looking at the study overall: The cohort comprised a couple of women and three men aged 18 to 49 years. To increase sequencing depth and limit assay-specific biases, different laboratories used diverse techniques to prepare libraries and sequence TCR repertoires. Each donor's leukapheresis produced roughly between about 0.9 and 9.5 billion PBMCs. For each donor, CD4 naive and CD4 memory were each given three plates, CD8 naive was given two plates, and CD8 memory was given one plate. To estimate repertoire size and how much clonotypes are shared between individuals, the study performed deep sequencing of blood TCR repertoires from roughly five healthy adults. Study-wide conclusions, independent of this receptor: Naive subsets generally had larger estimated clonotype richness than memory subsets did. Sampling was restricted to blood, and TCR repertoires in tissues likely differ from the TCR repertoires found in blood. Incomplete sequencing was indicated by rarefaction of sorted-subset datasets, despite the large sequencing depth. When a handful of donors were compared, the shared fraction of clonotypes was about 5.4% for naive CD4, around 3.5% for naive CD8, roughly 2.3% for memory CD4, and less than 0.5% for memory CD8. Pairwise subsampling led to the expectation that sequencing depth would affect the degree of clonotype sharing among donors. The small number of donors limited the genetic and exposure-history diversity represented. Clonotypes shared by all four sorted-subset donors showed higher generation probabilities than non-shared clonotypes.

Using the deep immunoSEQ assay, multiplex PCR amplified TCR CDR3 regions from genomic DNA. Extracted genomic DNA from each cell subset was spread evenly across all wells of several immunoSEQ 96-well plates, with each plate serving as a replicate. For sorted subsets, each replicate PCR was loaded with 200 ng genomic DNA, equivalent to 30,000 or so T cell genomes. The purified libraries were quantified using a Qubit 3.0 fluorometer, sized with a Bioanalyzer 2100, and then quantified again using the KAPA Library Quantification kit. Every immunoSEQ 96-well plate was sequenced on a separate single-read 150-cycle Illumina NextSeq 550 flow cell. As for the authors' bioinformatics: Because only junctional sequences without quality scores were contained in the immunoSEQ output, filtering matching that applied to full-length reads could not be performed. Sequences were annotated with PyIR, a Python wrapper for IgBLAST v1.9, and V/J genes and CDR3 were assigned using IMGT germline references. Reads were filtered out if the reads had weak V/J assignments (E-value above 1e-6), no CDR3, stop codons, out-of-frame junctions, or ambiguous translated residues. A V3J clonotype was defined by an identical inferred V gene, J gene, and CDR3 amino acid sequence. Percentage overlap between repertoires was computed as shared unique clonotypes divided by the size of the smaller repertoire. Three approaches were used to assess repertoire richness: RTK rarefaction, the Chao1 estimator, and Recon v2.1 estimates of unobserved clonotypes. Generation probabilities for all TCRbeta clonotypes obtained by the gDNA method from several donors were computed using OLGA. TCRdb holds this immuneACCESS table with in-frame rearrangements only. Some clones are missing; in checked studies, unresolved V genes explain under half, and the rest has no known cause. V and J calls and clone size are as listed in that table; D and trimming were resolved from the DNA. The sample has about 2 million clones on record, about 95% of them singletons. The top ten constitute roughly 1% of the sample.

CDR1 and CDR2 (SGHRS, YFSETQ) derive from the germline V gene. The junction shows trimming of 1 base on V and 4 bases on J, plus 11 bases between the germline ends. The CDR3 spans 14 residues, from the cysteine through the phenylalanine. The read is trimmed to its CDR3 DNA, 42 bases read in frame from base 1. The sequenced material came from naive CD8+ T cells sorted from blood. Taken with the paper, the label for cell subset or site translates to: CD45RA+CCR7+. The receptor's source is a man younger than 35 in good health. The chain uses TRBV5-1 and TRBJ1-1, with no D gene named confidently. The CDR3 reads CASSLYPTGTEAFF. The nucleotide sequence is TGCGCCAGCAGCTTGTACCCGACGGGCACTGAAGCTTTCTTT.